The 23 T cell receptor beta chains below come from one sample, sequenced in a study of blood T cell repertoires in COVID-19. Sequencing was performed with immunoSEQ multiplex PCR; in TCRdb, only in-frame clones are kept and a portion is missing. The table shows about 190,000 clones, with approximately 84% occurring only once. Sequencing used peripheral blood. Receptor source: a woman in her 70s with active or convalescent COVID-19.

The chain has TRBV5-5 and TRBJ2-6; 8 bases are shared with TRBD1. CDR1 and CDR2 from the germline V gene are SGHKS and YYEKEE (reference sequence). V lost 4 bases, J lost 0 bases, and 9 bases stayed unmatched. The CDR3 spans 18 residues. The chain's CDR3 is CASSPLGQEISGANVLTF. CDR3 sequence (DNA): TGTGCCAGCAGCCCACTGGGACAGGAGATCTCTGGGGCCAACGTCCTGACTTTC.

As DNA, the CDR3 is TGTGCCAGCAGTCCGAAAACAGGGACCGAGCAGTACTTC. As protein: CASSPKTGTEQYF. This sequence joins TRBV27 and TRBJ2-7; maybe TRBD1 (6 bases). The CDR3 has 13 residues. The V gene's germline CDR1 is MNHEY and CDR2 SMNVEV (reference sequence). V was cut by 5 bases and J by 6 bases, with 14 bases left in between.

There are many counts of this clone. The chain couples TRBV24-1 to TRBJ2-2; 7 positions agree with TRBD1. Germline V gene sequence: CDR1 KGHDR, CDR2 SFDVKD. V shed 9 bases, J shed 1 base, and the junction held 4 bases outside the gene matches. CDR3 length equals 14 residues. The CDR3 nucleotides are TGTGCCACCGGTAGACAGGGGAACACCGGGGAGCTGTTTTTT. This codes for CATGRQGNTGELFF.

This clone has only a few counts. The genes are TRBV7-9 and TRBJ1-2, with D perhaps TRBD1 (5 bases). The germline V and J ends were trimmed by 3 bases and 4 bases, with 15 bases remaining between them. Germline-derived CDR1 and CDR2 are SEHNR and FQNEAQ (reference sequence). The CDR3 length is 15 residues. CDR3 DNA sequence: TGTGCCAGCAGCTTCCAGACAGCGAAGGGCTATGGCTACACCTTC. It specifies CASSFQTAKGYGYTF.

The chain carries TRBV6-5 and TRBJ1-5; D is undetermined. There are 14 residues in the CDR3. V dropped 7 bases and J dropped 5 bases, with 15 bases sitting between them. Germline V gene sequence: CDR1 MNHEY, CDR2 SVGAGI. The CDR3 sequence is CASKLKLGHQPQHF. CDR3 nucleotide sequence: TGTGCCAGCAAGCTTAAACTTGGGCATCAGCCCCAGCATTTT.

CDR3 sequence reads: CATSDGGMGNRNTQYF. In DNA, the CDR3 is TGTGCCACCAGTGATGGGGGGATGGGCAATCGGAATACGCAGTATTTT. The chain recombines TRBV24-1 with TRBJ2-3, with D possibly matching TRBD2 (6 bases). This CDR3 spans 16 amino acids. From germline, CDR1 is KGHDR and CDR2 SFDVKD. Trimming took off 3 bases at V and 7 bases at J, with 19 bases between the two ends.

The CDR3 sequence is CASRLTGTVFSPLHF. The DNA for the CDR3 is TGTGCCAGCAGACTAACAGGGACGGTTTTTTCACCCCTCCACTTT. The V call is TRBV7-2, the J call TRBJ1-6; D might be TRBD1 (6 bases). CDR3 length: 15 residues. Trimming removed 6 bases at V and 9 bases at J, with 18 bases between. Germline CDR1 reads SGHTA; CDR2 reads FQGNSA.

CDR3 in amino acids: CASSIQGAYEQYF. DNA for the CDR3: TGTGCCAGCAGTATACAGGGAGCCTACGAGCAGTACTTC. The V gene is TRBV2, the J gene TRBJ2-7; D possibly corresponds to TRBD1 (6 bases). V lost 5 bases to trimming and J lost 2 bases, with 10 bases between them. CDR3 length: 13 residues. Germline V gene lookup returns CDR1 SNHLY and CDR2 FYNNEI.

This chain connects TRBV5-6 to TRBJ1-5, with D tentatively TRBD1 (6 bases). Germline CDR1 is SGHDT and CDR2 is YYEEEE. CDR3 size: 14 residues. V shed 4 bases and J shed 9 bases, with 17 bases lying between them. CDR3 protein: CASSLTGAHGPQHF. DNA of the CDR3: TGTGCCAGCAGCCTGACAGGTGCTCATGGGCCCCAGCATTTT.

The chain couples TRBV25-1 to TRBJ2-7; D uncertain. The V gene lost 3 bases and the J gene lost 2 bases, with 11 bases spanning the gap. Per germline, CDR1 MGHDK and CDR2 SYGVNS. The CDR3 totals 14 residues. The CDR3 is CASSETRVTYEQYF. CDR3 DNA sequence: TGTGCCAGCAGTGAGACCCGGGTGACCTACGAGCAGTACTTC.

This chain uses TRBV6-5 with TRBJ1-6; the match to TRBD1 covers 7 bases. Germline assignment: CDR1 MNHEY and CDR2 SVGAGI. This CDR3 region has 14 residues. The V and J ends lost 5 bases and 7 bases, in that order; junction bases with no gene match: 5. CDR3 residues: CASSNHRGNSPLHF. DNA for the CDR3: TGTGCCAGCAGTAATCACAGGGGAAATTCACCCCTCCACTTT.

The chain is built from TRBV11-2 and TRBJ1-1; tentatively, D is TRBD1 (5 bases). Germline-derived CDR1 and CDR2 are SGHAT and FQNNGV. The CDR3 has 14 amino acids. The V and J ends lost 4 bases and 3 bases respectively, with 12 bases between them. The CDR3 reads CASSWGRVDTEAFF. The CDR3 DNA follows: TGTGCCAGCAGCTGGGGCAGGGTGGACACTGAAGCTTTCTTT.

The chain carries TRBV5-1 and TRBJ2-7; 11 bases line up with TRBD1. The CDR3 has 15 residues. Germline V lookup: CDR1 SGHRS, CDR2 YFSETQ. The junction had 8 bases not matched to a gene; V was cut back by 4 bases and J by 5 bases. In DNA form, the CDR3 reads TGCGCCAGCAGCCGGGACAGGGGGACCAAGGACGAGCAGTACTTC. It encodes CASSRDRGTKDEQYF.

CDR3 DNA: TGCGCCACCGGGACAGGGGTTTATGAAAAACTGTTTTTT. It translates to CATGTGVYEKLFF. This chain joins TRBV4-1 and TRBJ1-4; TRBD1 matches 10 bases. Germline trimming cut 10 bases from V and 6 bases from J; bases unmatched to any gene: 5. Germline CDR1 reads MGHRA; CDR2 reads YSYEKL. The CDR3 sequence is 13 residues long.

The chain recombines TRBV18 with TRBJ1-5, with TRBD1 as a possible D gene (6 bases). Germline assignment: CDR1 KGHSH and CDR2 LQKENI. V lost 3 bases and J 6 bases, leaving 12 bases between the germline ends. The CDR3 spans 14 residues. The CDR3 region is CASSPPGRGQPQHF. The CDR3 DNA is TGTGCCAGCTCACCCCCGGGCAGGGGTCAGCCCCAGCATTTT.

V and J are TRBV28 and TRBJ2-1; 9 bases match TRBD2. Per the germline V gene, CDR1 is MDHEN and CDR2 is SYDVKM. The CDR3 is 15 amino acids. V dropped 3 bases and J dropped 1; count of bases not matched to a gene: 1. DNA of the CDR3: TGTGCCAGCAGTTTTGCGGGAGGGTCCTACAATGAGCAGTTCTTC. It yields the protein CASSFAGGSYNEQFF.

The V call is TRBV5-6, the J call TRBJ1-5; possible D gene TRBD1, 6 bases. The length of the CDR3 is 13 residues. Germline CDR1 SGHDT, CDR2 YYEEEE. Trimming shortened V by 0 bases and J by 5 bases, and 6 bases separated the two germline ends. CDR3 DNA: TGTGCCAGCAGCTTGGACAGGGATCAGCCCCAGCATTTT. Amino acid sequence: CASSLDRDQPQHF.

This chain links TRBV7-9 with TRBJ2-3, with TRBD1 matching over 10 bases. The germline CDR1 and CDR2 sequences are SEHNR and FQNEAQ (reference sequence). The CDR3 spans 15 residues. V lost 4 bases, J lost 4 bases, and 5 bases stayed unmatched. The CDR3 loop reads CASSWDRGIADTQYF. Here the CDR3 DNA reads TGTGCCAGCAGCTGGGACAGGGGAATCGCAGATACGCAGTATTTT.

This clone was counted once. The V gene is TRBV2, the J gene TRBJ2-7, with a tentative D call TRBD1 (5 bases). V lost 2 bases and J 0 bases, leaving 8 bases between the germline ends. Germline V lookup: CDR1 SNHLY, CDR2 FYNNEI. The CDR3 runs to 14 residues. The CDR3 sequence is CASSESQGSYEQYF. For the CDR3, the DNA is TGTGCCAGCAGTGAAAGTCAGGGCTCCTACGAGCAGTACTTC.

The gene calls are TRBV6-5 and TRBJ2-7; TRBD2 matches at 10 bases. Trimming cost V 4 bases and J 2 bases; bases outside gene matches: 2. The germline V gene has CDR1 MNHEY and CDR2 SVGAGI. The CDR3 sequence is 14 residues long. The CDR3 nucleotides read TGTGCCAGCAGTTTAACTAGCGGGGCCTACGAGCAGTACTTC. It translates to CASSLTSGAYEQYF.

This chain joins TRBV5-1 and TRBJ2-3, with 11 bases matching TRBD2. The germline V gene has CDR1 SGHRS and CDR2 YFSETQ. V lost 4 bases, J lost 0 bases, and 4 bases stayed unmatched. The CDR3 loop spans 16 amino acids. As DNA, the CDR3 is TGCGCCAGCAGCCCTAGCGGGAGGTTTAGCACAGATACGCAGTATTTT. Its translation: CASSPSGRFSTDTQYF.

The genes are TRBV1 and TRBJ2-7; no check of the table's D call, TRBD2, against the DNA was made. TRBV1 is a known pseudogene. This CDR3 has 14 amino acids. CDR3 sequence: CTRFSGCGSYEQYF. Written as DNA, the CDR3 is TGCACCAGGTTCTCGGGGTGTGGATCCTACGAGCAGTACTTC.

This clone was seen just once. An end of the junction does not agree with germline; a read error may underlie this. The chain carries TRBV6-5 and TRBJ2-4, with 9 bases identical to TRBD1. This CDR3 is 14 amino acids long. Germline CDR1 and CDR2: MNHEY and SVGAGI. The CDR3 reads CASSTGQGLAKPHF. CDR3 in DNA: TGTGCCAGCAGCACGGGACAGGGTCTCGCCAAACCGCACTTC.